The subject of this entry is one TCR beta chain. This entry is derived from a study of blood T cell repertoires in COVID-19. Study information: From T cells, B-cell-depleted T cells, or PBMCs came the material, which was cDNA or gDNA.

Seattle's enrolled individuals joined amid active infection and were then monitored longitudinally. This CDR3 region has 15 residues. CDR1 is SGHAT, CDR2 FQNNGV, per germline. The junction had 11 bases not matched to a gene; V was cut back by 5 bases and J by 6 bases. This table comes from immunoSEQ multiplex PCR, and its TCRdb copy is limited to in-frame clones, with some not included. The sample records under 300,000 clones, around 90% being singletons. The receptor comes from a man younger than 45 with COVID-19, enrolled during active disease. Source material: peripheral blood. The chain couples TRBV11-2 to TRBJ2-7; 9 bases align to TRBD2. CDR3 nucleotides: TGTGCCAGCAGCATGCGCGGGGGGGCCTTCCCCGAGCAGTACTTC. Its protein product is CASSMRGGAFPEQYF.